A selection of T cell receptor beta chains follows, all from one sample in a study of blood T cells in healthy people across ages. MiXCR was run by TCRdb on the 5' RACE reads, yielding one entry per CDR3 protein. The sample holds more than 1,000,000 distinct CDR3 sequences, 20% to 25% seen once. The sample also formed part of further work on T cells of mothers and their children.

Sequences were obtained from blood. The receptors were sampled from a girl aged 2 to 10 in good health. CDR3s include the opening cysteine and the closing phenylalanine or tryptophan. D genes are given only for firm matches. Only part of the rows carry a size: once, few, many, or a class if the clone is expanded.

d_gene	v_gene	j_gene	abundance	CDR3nt	CDR3aa
-	TRBV29-1	TRBJ1-1	few	TGCAGCGCCTCAGGTTACACTGAAGCTTTCTTT	CSASGYTEAFF
-	TRBV27	TRBJ2-7	once	TGTGCCAGCAGTGCAATGGTAACGGGCTCCTACGAGCAGTACTTC	CASSAMVTGSYEQYF
TRBD2	TRBV4-2	TRBJ2-7	few	TGTGCCAGCAGCCAAGAGGTAGCGGGGGGTTCCTACGAGCAGTACTTC	CASSQEVAGGSYEQYF
TRBD2	TRBV3-1	TRBJ2-5	-	TGTGCCAGCAGTGGTAGCGGGAGGGGTTTTGGGACCCAGTACTTC	CASSGSGRGFGTQYF
TRBD2	TRBV12-3/TRBV12-4	TRBJ2-2	-	TGTGCCAGCAGTTTCCGCGGGAGCCTCTTCGGGGAGCTGTTTTTT	CASSFRGSLFGELFF
TRBD2	TRBV15	TRBJ2-5	-	TGTGCCACCAGCAGAGATCAGGGACTAGCTGATCCAGAGACCCAGTACTTC	CATSRDQGLADPETQYF
-	TRBV12-3/TRBV12-4	TRBJ2-1	few	TGTGCCAGCAGGCTGACGGGGGCCTTCTACAATGAGCAGTTCTTC	CASRLTGAFYNEQFF
TRBD2	TRBV27	TRBJ2-7	-	TGTGCCAGCAGTCCCACACTAGCGGGTAATGCCTACGAGCAGTACTTC	CASSPTLAGNAYEQYF
TRBD2	TRBV3-1	TRBJ2-5	-	TGTGCCAGCAGCCAAAGGACTAGTCTAGAGACCCAGTACTTC	CASSQRTSLETQYF
-	TRBV6-2/TRBV6-3	TRBJ2-7	few	TGTGCCAGCAGTTACGGCTACCTCTACGAGCAGTACTTC	CASSYGYLYEQYF
-	TRBV15	TRBJ2-5	few	TGTGCCACCAGCACCTCGAAAGGCCAAGAGACCCAGTACTTC	CATSTSKGQETQYF
-	TRBV9	TRBJ1-1	few	TGTGCCAGCAGCGTAGTTAGCCCCACTGAAGCTTTCTTT	CASSVVSPTEAFF
-	TRBV28	TRBJ1-2	few	TGTGCCAGCACCCTGGGGGGTAACTATGGCTACACCTTC	CASTLGGNYGYTF
-	TRBV24-1	TRBJ2-5	-	TGTGCCACCAGTGATTTGCGAGTCGGCAACCAAGAGACCCAGTACTTC	CATSDLRVGNQETQYF
-	TRBV24-1	TRBJ2-1	few	TGTGCCACCAGTGATTTGAGTCATCCTTCCGACAATGAGCAGTTCTTC	CATSDLSHPSDNEQFF
-	TRBV7-8	TRBJ2-3	-	TGTGCCAGCAGCTTAGAGGGCCATACGCAGTATTTT	CASSLEGHTQYF
-	TRBV20-1	TRBJ1-2	-	TGCAGTGCTAGAGAGACCTCGACCTTTGGCTACACCTTC	CSARETSTFGYTF
TRBD1	TRBV9	TRBJ1-6	-	TGTGCCAGCAGCGGGGACAGAAACTCACCCCTCCACTTT	CASSGDRNSPLHF
TRBD2	TRBV6-1	TRBJ2-1	-	TGTGCCAGCAGTGGCGAGGCCACTAGCGGGTCGCAGTTCTTC	CASSGEATSGSQFF
-	TRBV25-1	TRBJ2-5	-	TGTGCCAGCAGTAAAGGGAGTTTGGAGACCCAGTACTTC	CASSKGSLETQYF
-	TRBV20-1	TRBJ2-5	few	TGCAGTGCTAGAGACCCAGGGAATGTGGAGACCCAGTACTTC	CSARDPGNVETQYF
TRBD2	TRBV14	TRBJ2-1	-	TGTGCCAGCAGCCAAAGCGGGGGGCCGAACAATGAGCAGTTCTTC	CASSQSGGPNNEQFF
TRBD1	TRBV9	TRBJ2-1	few	TGTGCCAGCAGCGACCGGGACAGGGGGCGGAATGAGCAGTTCTTC	CASSDRDRGRNEQFF
TRBD2	TRBV20-1	TRBJ2-7	-	TGCAGTGCTAGGGCTACTAGCGGGAGTGTCTACGAGCAGTACTTC	CSARATSGSVYEQYF
-	TRBV19	TRBJ2-5	-	TGTGCCAGTAGTATAGCCGGCGGTTTGGGAGAGACCCAGTACTTC	CASSIAGGLGETQYF
-	TRBV6-2/TRBV6-3	TRBJ1-1	-	TGTGCCAGTTATCGCCCTCCTGAAGCTTTCTTT	CASYRPPEAFF
-	TRBV5-1	TRBJ1-1	-	TGCGCCAGCAGCTTGGGGCCGGGAGACATGAACACTGAAGCTTTCTTT	CASSLGPGDMNTEAFF
-	TRBV28	TRBJ1-1	few	TGTGCCAGCATGGGGCCCCCGAACACTGAAGCTTTCTTT	CASMGPPNTEAFF
-	TRBV5-1	TRBJ2-7	-	TGCGCCAGCAGCTTGTCCCTTTATGTCTACGAGCAGTACTTC	CASSLSLYVYEQYF
-	TRBV4-3	TRBJ1-1	few	TGCGCCAGCAGCCAAGAATCAGGGCCGCACGCTGAAGCTTTCTTT	CASSQESGPHAEAFF
-	TRBV6-5	TRBJ1-1	-	TGTGCCAGCAGCTCCCCCTATAGCGGTGAAGCTTTCTTT	CASSSPYSGEAFF
-	TRBV27	TRBJ2-7	-	TGTGCCAGCAGTTGGACAGTTAGCTCCTACGAGCAGTACTTC	CASSWTVSSYEQYF
-	TRBV20-1	TRBJ2-5	few	TGCAGTGCTAGAGCCAGGCCATCCCAAGAGACCCAGTACTTC	CSARARPSQETQYF
TRBD1	TRBV27	TRBJ2-3	-	TGTGCCAGCAGTCCACGGACAGGGACATACACAGATACGCAGTATTTT	CASSPRTGTYTDTQYF
-	TRBV6-5	TRBJ1-5	-	TGTGCCAGCAGTAGGGAAGGGGATGGCAATCAGCCCCAGCATTTT	CASSREGDGNQPQHF
TRBD1	TRBV6-1	TRBJ2-1	few	TGTGCCAGCAGTGAAGGGACAGGGGGTTTCAATGAGCAGTTCTTC	CASSEGTGGFNEQFF
TRBD1	TRBV27	TRBJ1-2	many	TGTGCCAGCAGCATCACAGGGGACTATGGCTACACCTTC	CASSITGDYGYTF
TRBD1	TRBV5-1	TRBJ2-2	few	TGCGCCAGCAGCGCTCTGACAGGGGGCGAGCCCGGGGAGCTGTTTTTT	CASSALTGGEPGELFF
TRBD2	TRBV20-1	TRBJ2-7	-	TGCAGTGTTTTGCGGCTGACTAGCTCCTACGAGCAGTGCTTC	CSVLRLTSSYEQCF
-	TRBV7-9	TRBJ2-5	few	TGTGCCAGCAGCCTAAATCAGGGGGCGGGAGAGCAGTACTTC	CASSLNQGAGEQYF
-	TRBV10-3	TRBJ2-5	-	TGTGCCATCAGTGAGTCTTCTAGCGTGAAAGAGACCCAGTACTTC	CAISESSSVKETQYF
-	TRBV10-3	TRBJ2-7	-	TGTGCCATCAGTGATATAGCCGGTGGAGGGGGCTACGAGCAGTACTTC	CAISDIAGGGGYEQYF
-	TRBV4-3	TRBJ1-2	few	TGCGCCAGCAGCCAAGATGGAGGCCTTAGTTATGGCTACACCTTC	CASSQDGGLSYGYTF
TRBD2	TRBV11-2	TRBJ2-1	-	TGTGCCAGCAGCCCCCTTCGCCCTAGCGGGGGCTCCTACAATGAGCAGTTCTTC	CASSPLRPSGGSYNEQFF
TRBD2	TRBV20-1	TRBJ2-3	-	TGCAGTGCTCTGACTAGCGGGAATGCCCGGGGTGCGCAGTATTTT	CSALTSGNARGAQYF
TRBD1	TRBV5-6	TRBJ1-2	-	TGTGCCAGCAGCTGGGACAGTAACCACTATGGCTACACCTTC	CASSWDSNHYGYTF
-	TRBV28	TRBJ2-3	-	TGTGCCACCTCTGGGACAACCCCGTTGGGTACGCAGTATTTT	CATSGTTPLGTQYF
TRBD1	TRBV9	TRBJ2-1	-	TGTGCCAGCAGCTCGGCCAGGGGGAGTGAGCAGTTCTTC	CASSSARGSEQFF